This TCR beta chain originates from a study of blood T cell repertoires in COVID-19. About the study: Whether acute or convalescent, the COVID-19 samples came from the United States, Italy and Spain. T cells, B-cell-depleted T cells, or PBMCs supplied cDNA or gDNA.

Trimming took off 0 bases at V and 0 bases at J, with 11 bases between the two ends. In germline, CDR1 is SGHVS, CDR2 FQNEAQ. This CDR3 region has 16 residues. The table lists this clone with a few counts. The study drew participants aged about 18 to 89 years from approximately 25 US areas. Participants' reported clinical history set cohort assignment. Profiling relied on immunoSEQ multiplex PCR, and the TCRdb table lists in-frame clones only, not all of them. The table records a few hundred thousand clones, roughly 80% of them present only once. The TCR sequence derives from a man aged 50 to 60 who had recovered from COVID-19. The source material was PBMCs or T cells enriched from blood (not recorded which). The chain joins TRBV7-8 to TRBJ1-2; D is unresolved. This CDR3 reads CASSLARTGTNYGYTF. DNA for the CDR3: TGTGCCAGCAGCTTAGCGAGGACGGGGACTAACTATGGCTACACCTTC.